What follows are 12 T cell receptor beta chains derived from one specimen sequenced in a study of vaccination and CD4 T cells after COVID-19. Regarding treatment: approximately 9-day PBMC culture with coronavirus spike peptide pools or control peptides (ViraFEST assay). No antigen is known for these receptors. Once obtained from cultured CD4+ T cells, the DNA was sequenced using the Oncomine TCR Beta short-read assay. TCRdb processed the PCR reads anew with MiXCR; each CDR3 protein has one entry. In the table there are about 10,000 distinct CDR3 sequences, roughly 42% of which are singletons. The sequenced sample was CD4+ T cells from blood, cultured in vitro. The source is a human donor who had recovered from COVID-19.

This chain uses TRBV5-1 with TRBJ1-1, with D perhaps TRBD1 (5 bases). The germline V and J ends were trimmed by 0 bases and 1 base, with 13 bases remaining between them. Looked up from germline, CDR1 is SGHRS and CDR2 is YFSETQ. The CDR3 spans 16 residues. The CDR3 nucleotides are TGCGCCAGCAGCTTGGAGGCTGGGACGGCGAACACTGAAGCTTTCTTT. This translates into CASSLEAGTANTEAFF.

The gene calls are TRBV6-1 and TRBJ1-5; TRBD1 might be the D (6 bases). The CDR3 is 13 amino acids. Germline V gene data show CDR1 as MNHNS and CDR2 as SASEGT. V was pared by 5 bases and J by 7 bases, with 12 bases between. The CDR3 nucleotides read TGTGCCAGCAGTCGGGGGGCTGAACAGCCCCAGCATTTT. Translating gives CASSRGAEQPQHF.

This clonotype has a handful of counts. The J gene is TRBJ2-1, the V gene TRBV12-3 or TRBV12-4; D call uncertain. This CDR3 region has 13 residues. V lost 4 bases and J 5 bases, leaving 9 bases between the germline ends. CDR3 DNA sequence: TGTGCCAGCAGTTGGACGGAGAACAATGAGCAGTTCTTC. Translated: CASSWTENNEQFF.

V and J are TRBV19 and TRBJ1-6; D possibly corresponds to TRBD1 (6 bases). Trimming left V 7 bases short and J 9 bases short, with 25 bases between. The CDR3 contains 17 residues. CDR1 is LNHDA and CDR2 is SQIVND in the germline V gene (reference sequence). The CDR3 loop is CASNIRGGATIGSPLHF. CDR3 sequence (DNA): TGTGCCAGTAACATACGAGGGGGGGCTACGATTGGTTCACCCCTCCACTTT.

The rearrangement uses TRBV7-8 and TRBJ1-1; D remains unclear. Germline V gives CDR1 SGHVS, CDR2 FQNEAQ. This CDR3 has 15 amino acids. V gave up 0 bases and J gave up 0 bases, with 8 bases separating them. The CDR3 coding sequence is TGTGCCAGCAGCTTAGCGCTACTATTGAACACTGAAGCTTTCTTT. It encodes CASSLALLLNTEAFF.

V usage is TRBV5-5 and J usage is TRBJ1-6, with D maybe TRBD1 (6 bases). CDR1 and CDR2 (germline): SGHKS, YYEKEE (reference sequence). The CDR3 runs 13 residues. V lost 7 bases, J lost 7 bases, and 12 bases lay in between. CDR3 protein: CASHRQENSPLHF. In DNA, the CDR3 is TGTGCCAGCCATAGACAGGAAAATTCACCCCTCCACTTT.

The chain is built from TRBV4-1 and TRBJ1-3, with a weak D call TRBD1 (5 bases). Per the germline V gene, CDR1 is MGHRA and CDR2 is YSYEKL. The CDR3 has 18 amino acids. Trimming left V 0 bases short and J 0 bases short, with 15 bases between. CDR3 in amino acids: CASSQDFGTGGSGNTIYF. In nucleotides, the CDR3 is TGCGCCAGCAGCCAAGACTTCGGGACGGGAGGCTCTGGAAACACCATATATTTT.

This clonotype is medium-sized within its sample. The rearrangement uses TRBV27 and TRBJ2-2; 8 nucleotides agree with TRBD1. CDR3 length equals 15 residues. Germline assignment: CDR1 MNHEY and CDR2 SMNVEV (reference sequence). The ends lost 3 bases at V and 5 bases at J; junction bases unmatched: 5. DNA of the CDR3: TGTGCCAGCAGTTTTTGGGACAGGTCTACCGGGGAGCTGTTTTTT. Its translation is CASSFWDRSTGELFF.

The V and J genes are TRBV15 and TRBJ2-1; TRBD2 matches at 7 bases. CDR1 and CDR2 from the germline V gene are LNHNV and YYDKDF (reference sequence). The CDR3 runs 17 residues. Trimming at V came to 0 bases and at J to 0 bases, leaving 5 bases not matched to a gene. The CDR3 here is CATSRDPAGSSYNEQFF. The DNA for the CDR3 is TGTGCCACCAGCAGAGATCCAGCGGGAAGCTCCTACAATGAGCAGTTCTTC.

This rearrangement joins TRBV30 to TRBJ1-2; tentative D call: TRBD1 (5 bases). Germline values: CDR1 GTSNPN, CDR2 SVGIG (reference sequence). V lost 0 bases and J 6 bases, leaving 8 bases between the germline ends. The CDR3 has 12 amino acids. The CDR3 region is CAWSVSGHGYTF. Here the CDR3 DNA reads TGTGCCTGGAGTGTATCAGGGCATGGCTACACCTTC. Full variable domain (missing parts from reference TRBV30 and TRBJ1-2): SQTIHQWPATLVQPVGSPLSLECTVEGTSNPNLYWYRQAAGRGLQLLFYSVGIGQISSEVPQNLSASRPQDRQFILSSKKLLLSDSGFYLCAWSVSGHGYTFGSGTRLTVV.

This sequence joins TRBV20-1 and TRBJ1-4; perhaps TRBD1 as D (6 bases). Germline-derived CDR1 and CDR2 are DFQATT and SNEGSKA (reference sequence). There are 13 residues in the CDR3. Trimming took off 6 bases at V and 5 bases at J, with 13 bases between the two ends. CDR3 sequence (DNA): TGCAGTGCGACGGACAGTAGCAATGAAAAACTGTTTTTT. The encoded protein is CSATDSSNEKLFF.

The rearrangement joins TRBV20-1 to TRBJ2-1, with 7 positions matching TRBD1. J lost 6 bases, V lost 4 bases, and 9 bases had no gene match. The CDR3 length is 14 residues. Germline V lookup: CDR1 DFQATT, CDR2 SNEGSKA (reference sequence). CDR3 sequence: CSATEEGAGNEQFF. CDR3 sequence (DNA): TGCAGTGCTACCGAAGAGGGGGCCGGCAATGAGCAGTTCTTC.